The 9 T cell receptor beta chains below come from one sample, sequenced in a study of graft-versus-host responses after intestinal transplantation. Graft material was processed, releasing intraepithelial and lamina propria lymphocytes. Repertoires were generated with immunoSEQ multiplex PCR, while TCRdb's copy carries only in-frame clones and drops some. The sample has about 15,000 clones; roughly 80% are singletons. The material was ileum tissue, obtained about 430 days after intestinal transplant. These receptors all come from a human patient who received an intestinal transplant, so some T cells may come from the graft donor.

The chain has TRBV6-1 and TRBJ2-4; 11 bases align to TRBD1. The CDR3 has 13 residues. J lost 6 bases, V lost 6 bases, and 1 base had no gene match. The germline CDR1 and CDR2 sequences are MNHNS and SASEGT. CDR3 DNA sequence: TGTGCCAGCAGGGGGACAGGGGGAAACATTCAGTACTTC. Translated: CASRGTGGNIQYF.

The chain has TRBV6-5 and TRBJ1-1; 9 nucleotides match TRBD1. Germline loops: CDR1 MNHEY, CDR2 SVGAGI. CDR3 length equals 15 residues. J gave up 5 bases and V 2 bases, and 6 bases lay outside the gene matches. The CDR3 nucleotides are TGTGCCAGCAGTTACCTGGTGACAGGGGGAACTGAAGCTTTCTTT. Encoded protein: CASSYLVTGGTEAFF.

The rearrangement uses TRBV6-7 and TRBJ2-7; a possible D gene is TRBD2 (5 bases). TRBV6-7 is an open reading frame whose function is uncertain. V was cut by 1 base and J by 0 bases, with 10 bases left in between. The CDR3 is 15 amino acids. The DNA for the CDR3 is TGTGCCAGCAGTTACTTGCGGGTGACCTCCTACGAGCAGTACTTC. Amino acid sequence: CASSYLRVTSYEQYF.

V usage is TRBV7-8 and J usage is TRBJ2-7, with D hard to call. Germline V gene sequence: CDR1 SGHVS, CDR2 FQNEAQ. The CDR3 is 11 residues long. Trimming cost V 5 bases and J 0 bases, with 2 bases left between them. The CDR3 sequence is CASSASYEQYF. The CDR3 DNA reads TGTGCCAGCAGCGCCTCCTACGAGCAGTACTTC.

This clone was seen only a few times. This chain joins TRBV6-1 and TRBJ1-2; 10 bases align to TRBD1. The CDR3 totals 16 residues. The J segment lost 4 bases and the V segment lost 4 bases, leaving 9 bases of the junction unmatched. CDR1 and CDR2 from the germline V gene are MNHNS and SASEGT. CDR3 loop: CASSVHMTGGGYGYTF. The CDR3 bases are TGTGCCAGCAGTGTCCACATGACAGGGGGCGGCTATGGCTACACCTTC.

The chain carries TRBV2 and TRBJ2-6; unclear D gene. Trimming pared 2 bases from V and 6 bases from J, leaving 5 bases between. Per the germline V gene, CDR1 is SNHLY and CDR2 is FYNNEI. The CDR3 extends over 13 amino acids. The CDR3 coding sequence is TGTGCCAGCAGTGAACAGGTGGCCAACGTCCTGACTTTC. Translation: CASSEQVANVLTF.

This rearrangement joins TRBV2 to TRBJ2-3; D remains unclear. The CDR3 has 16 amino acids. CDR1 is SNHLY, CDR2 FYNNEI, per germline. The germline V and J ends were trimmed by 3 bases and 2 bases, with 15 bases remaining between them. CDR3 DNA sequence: TGTGCCAGCAGTGATGTGTCAGACCCCTCCACAGATACGCAGTATTTT. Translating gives CASSDVSDPSTDTQYF.

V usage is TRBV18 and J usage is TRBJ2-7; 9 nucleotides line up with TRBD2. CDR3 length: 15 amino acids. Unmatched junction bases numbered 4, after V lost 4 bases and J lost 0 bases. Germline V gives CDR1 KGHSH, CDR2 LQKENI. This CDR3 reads CASSLATSGSYEQYF. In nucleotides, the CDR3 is TGTGCCAGCTCACTCGCGACTAGCGGCTCCTACGAGCAGTACTTC. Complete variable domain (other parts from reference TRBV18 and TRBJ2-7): NAGVMQNPRHLVRRRGQEARLRCSPMKGHSHVYWYRQLPEEGLKFMVYLQKENIIDESGMPKERFSAEFPKEGPSILRIQQVVRGDSAAYFCASSLATSGSYEQYFGPGTRLTVT.

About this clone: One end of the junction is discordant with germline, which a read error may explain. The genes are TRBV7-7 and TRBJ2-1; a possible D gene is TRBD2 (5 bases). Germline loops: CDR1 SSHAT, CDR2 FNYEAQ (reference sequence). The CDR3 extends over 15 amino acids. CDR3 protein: CASSLSETTYNEQFF. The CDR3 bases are TGTGCTAGCAGCTTATCGGAGACTACCTACAATGAGCAGTTCTTC.